This record covers a single T cell receptor beta chain. Measured with immunoSEQ multiplex PCR; TCRdb has only the in-frame clones, and not every one. The data show about 130,000 clones, roughly 88% seen once. This record belongs to a study of blood T cell repertoires in COVID-19. CDR3 length equals 14 residues. Trimming removed 5 bases from V and 4 bases from J; junction bases left unmatched: 4. CDR1 and CDR2 (germline): LNHDA, SQIVND (reference sequence). V gene TRBV19 combines with J gene TRBJ1-2, with 10 bases fitting TRBD1. Source material: peripheral blood. The TCR sequence derives from a woman older than 75 with acute or convalescent COVID-19. The CDR3 loop reads CASSPTGGSYGYTF. In nucleotides, the CDR3 is TGTGCCAGTAGTCCGACAGGGGGCAGCTATGGCTACACCTTC.